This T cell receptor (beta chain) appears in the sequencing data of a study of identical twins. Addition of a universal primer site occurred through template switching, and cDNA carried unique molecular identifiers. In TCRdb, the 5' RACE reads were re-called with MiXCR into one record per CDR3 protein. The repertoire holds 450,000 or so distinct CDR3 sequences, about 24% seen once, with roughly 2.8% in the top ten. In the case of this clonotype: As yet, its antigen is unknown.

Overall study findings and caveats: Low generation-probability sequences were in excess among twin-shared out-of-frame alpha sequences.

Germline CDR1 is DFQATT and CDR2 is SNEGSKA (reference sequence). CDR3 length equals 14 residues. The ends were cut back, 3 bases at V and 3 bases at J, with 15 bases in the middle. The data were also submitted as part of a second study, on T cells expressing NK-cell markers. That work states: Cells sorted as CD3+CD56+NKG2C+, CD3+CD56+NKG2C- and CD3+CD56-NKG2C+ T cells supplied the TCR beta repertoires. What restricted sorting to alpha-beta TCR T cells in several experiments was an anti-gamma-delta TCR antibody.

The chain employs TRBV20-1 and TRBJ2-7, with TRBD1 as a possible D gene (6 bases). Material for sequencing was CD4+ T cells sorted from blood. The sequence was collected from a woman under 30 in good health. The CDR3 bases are TGCAGTGCTAGTTGGATAGGGGGAGACTACGAGCAGTACTTC. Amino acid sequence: CSASWIGGDYEQYF.